The sequence of this TCR beta chain was determined in a study of cytomegalovirus exposure and HLA in healthy donors. The germline gives CDR1 SGHRS, CDR2 YFSETQ. Unmatched junction bases numbered 3, after V lost 4 bases and J lost 4 bases. This CDR3 contains 13 residues. 60 Vbeta and 13 Jbeta primers were used in PCR. Some clones are missing from TCRdb's copy, which holds only in-frame ones; the method was immunoSEQ multiplex PCR. This repertoire shows more than 200,000 clones, 70% to 90% found once; its top ten account for over 1%. Material: PBMCs. The clonotype was recovered from a human donor in good health. The chain has TRBV5-1 and TRBJ2-5; 8 bases align to TRBD1. The CDR3 coding sequence is TGCGCCAGCAGCCCGGACAGGGCAGAGACCCAGTACTTC. Its protein is CASSPDRAETQYF.